The clone carrying this T cell receptor (beta chain) was seen a few times. Its antigen is still unknown. The data were obtained in a study of T cells in localized non-small cell lung cancer. Study-level points and caveats: Adjacent uninvolved lung had the highest clonality, suggesting focused antigen responses. There were a median about 53 of the top 100 tumor clones appearing in adjacent lung.

Trimming removed 2 bases at V and 6 bases at J, with 13 bases between. Looked up from germline, CDR1 is SGHNT and CDR2 is YENEEA. This CDR3 comprises 15 residues. Data came from immunoSEQ multiplex PCR; TCRdb stores just in-frame clones and leaves some out. This table holds about 1,900 clones, 24% found once. The sequence came from an older female donor with stage II squamous cell lung carcinoma. The sequenced sample was lung tumor tissue, obtained before any cancer treatment. The chain combines TRBV11-3 with TRBJ1-4; tentative D call: TRBD1 (5 bases). In DNA form, the CDR3 reads TGTGCCAGCAGCTTAAACCGGGACCTCGATGAAAAACTGTTTTTT. Encoded protein: CASSLNRDLDEKLFF.